Below, 32 T cell receptor beta chains from the same sample are listed, as sequenced in a study of blood T cell repertoires in COVID-19. Generated by immunoSEQ multiplex PCR, the TCRdb table keeps only in-frame clones and is missing some. Of about 170,000 clones listed, about 90% are singletons. What was sequenced was peripheral blood. The receptors stem from a man younger than 45 with COVID-19, enrolled during active disease.

The chain uses TRBV19 and TRBJ1-3, with D unresolved. V was shortened by 10 bases and J by 0 bases, with 10 bases between the two germline ends. The CDR3 spans 13 residues. The germline V gene encodes CDR1 LNHDA and CDR2 SQIVND (reference sequence). Written as DNA, the CDR3 is TGTGCCACCCCCGCCGGCTCTGGAAACACCATATATTTT. It specifies CATPAGSGNTIYF.

This clone was observed a handful of times. The V call is TRBV4-1, the J call TRBJ2-7, with 8 bases aligning to TRBD1. The trim removed 1 base at V and 0 bases at J, leaving 2 bases unmatched. This CDR3 spans 15 amino acids. Per germline, CDR1 MGHRA and CDR2 YSYEKL. The CDR3 DNA reads as TGCGCCAGCAGCCAAGGACAGGGGCCCTCCTACGAGCAGTACTTC. It specifies CASSQGQGPSYEQYF.

This clone was detected only a few times. This chain connects TRBV30 to TRBJ1-2; possible D gene TRBD1, 6 bases. CDR3 size: 13 residues. CDR1 and CDR2 from the germline V gene are GTSNPN and SVGIG (reference sequence). The V end lost 6 bases, the J end lost 2 bases, and 13 bases lay between the germline ends. CDR3 amino acids: CACPRTDNYGYTF. The CDR3 nucleotides are TGTGCCTGCCCCCGGACAGACAACTATGGCTACACCTTC.

This chain uses TRBV19 with TRBJ2-7; a possible D gene is TRBD2 (5 bases). Germline-derived CDR1 and CDR2 are LNHDA and SQIVND (reference sequence). V was clipped by 4 bases and J by 2 bases, with 12 bases between them. The CDR3 runs 14 residues. The CDR3 reads CASSREKIAYEQYF. Here the CDR3 DNA reads TGTGCCAGTAGTAGGGAGAAGATAGCCTACGAGCAGTACTTC.

The chain joins TRBV30 to TRBJ2-7; tentative D call: TRBD1 (5 bases). V dropped 4 bases and J dropped 0 bases, with 7 bases sitting between them. CDR1 is GTSNPN and CDR2 is SVGIG in the germline V gene (reference sequence). This CDR3 spans 12 amino acids. The CDR3, as DNA: TGTGCCTGGAAGGGGTCCTCCTACGAGCAGTACTTC. It translates to CAWKGSSYEQYF.

The chain recombines TRBV28 with TRBJ2-1; 15 bases are a match to TRBD2. Unmatched junction bases numbered 6, after V lost 6 bases and J lost 6 bases. The CDR3 runs to 16 residues. Germline values: CDR1 MDHEN, CDR2 SYDVKM. This CDR3 reads CASRRGLAGGSNEQFF. The CDR3 DNA reads as TGTGCCAGCAGGCGGGGACTAGCGGGGGGAAGCAATGAGCAGTTCTTC.

The chain carries TRBV6-5 and TRBJ1-1; D possibly corresponds to TRBD1 (5 bases). Trimming cost V 6 bases and J 5 bases, with 19 bases left between them. CDR1 and CDR2 (germline): MNHEY, SVGAGI. The CDR3 length is 15 residues. The CDR3 nucleotides are TGTGCCAGCAGCCCCCTTAGTGCAGGGCAAACTGAAGCTTTCTTT. Protein product: CASSPLSAGQTEAFF.

This clone was found once. The chain couples TRBV4-1 to TRBJ1-6; TRBD1 matches 7 bases. Germline loops: CDR1 MGHRA, CDR2 YSYEKL. The CDR3 is made up of 17 amino acids. The V gene end was trimmed by 3 bases and the J gene end by 4 bases; junction bases not matched to a gene: 9. The chain's CDR3 is CASSHADRAAYNSPLHF. CDR3 bases: TGCGCCAGCAGCCATGCAGACAGGGCCGCTTATAATTCACCCCTCCACTTT.

This chain uses TRBV7-2 with TRBJ1-6; D gene uncertain. V lost 5 bases to trimming and J lost 0 bases, with 11 bases between them. The CDR3 is 16 amino acids. Germline V CDR1 and CDR2: SGHTA, FQGNSA. CDR3 bases: TGTGCCAGCAGCCCCGCGGCGAACTCCTATAATTCACCCCTCCACTTT. Translated, it gives CASSPAANSYNSPLHF.

V usage is TRBV11-3 and J usage is TRBJ2-5; 7 positions agree with TRBD1. This CDR3 is built from 15 residues. Germline CDR1 SGHNT, CDR2 YENEEA. Unmatched junction bases numbered 7, after V lost 1 base and J lost 5 bases. CDR3 loop: CASSLGGGAWETQYF. The CDR3 DNA sequence: TGTGCCAGCAGCTTAGGAGGGGGCGCGTGGGAGACCCAGTACTTC.

The rearrangement joins TRBV5-1 to TRBJ2-5; D is ambiguous. V was pared by 0 bases and J by 5 bases, with 17 bases between. The length of the CDR3 is 16 residues. CDR1 SGHRS and CDR2 YFSETQ come from the germline V gene. CDR3 nucleotide sequence: TGCGCCAGCAGCTTGGCGAGTCAAATCAATGTGGAGACCCAGTACTTC. It encodes CASSLASQINVETQYF.

This clone came up a few times. The DNA for the CDR3 is TGTGCCAGCAGTTTAGGCTCGTCCGGGCCACCTGGGAGTGAGCAGTTCTTC. This codes for CASSLGSSGPPGSEQFF. The chain couples TRBV28 to TRBJ2-1; D perhaps matches TRBD2 (5 bases). V was pared by 2 bases and J by 9 bases, with 23 bases between. The CDR3 has 17 amino acids. Germline loops: CDR1 MDHEN, CDR2 SYDVKM.

The chain joins TRBV24-1 to TRBJ2-1; 8 nucleotides align to TRBD1. This CDR3 spans 15 amino acids. J lost 11 bases, V lost 6 bases, and 14 bases had no gene match. Germline assignment: CDR1 KGHDR and CDR2 SFDVKD. The CDR3 sequence: CATSSTGGLLSKQFF. CDR3 in DNA: TGTGCCACCAGTTCTACAGGGGGACTCCTTTCGAAGCAGTTCTTC.

The rearrangement uses TRBV29-1 and TRBJ1-1; 7 bases match TRBD1. Unmatched junction bases numbered 6, after V lost 7 bases and J lost 1 base. Germline V gene sequence: CDR1 SQVTM, CDR2 ANQGSEA. This CDR3 has 13 residues. CDR3 sequence reads: CSAVGQKNTEAFF. Written as DNA, the CDR3 is TGCAGCGCCGTGGGACAGAAGAACACTGAAGCTTTCTTT.

The V and J genes are TRBV27 and TRBJ1-1, with a possible D match to TRBD1 (5 bases). The CDR3 consists of 16 residues. V lost 1 base and J 4 bases, leaving 16 bases between the germline ends. Germline V gives CDR1 MNHEY, CDR2 SMNVEV (reference sequence). The DNA of the CDR3 is TGTGCCAGCAGTTTATTCGTAGGGGAGGAGGGCACTGAAGCTTTCTTT. Translated, it gives CASSLFVGEEGTEAFF.

The chain joins TRBV19 to TRBJ1-2; D not certain. CDR1 and CDR2 (germline): LNHDA, SQIVND (reference sequence). V lost 2 bases to trimming and J lost 4 bases, with 17 bases between them. This CDR3 is 16 amino acids long. The CDR3 reads CASSITRGRPIYGYTF. In nucleotides, the CDR3 is TGTGCCAGTAGTATAACCCGGGGAAGGCCTATCTATGGCTACACCTTC.

The chain links TRBV2 to TRBJ1-2, with D maybe TRBD1 (5 bases). The CDR3 runs to 13 residues. V lost 6 bases and J lost 1, with 9 bases in between. Germline CDR1 reads SNHLY; CDR2 reads FYNNEI. The CDR3 DNA is TGTGCCAGCAGCCCAGGGTTTAACTATGGCTACACCTTC. Its translation: CASSPGFNYGYTF. Supplemented by reference TRBV2 and TRBJ1-2, the full variable domain reads EPEVTQTPSHQVTQMGQEVILRCVPISNHLYFYWYRQILGQKVEFLVSFYNNEISEKSEIFDDQFSVERPDGSNFTLKIRSTKLEDSAMYFCASSPGFNYGYTFGSGTRLTVV.

The chain couples TRBV2 to TRBJ1-1; 7 bases are a match to TRBD1. V trimming: 4 bases; J trimming: 5 bases; junction bases outside the gene matches: 7. This CDR3 is built from 14 residues. Per germline, CDR1 SNHLY and CDR2 FYNNEI. The CDR3 DNA reads TGTGCCAGCAGTGCGCAGGGGGAATGGACTGAAGCTTTCTTT. It encodes CASSAQGEWTEAFF.

J is TRBJ1-3 and V is TRBV7-3; 11 bases fit TRBD1. The CDR3 loop spans 17 amino acids. CDR1 is SGHTA and CDR2 is FQGTGA in the germline V gene. The V gene end was trimmed by 0 bases and the J gene end by 4 bases; junction bases not matched to a gene: 5. The CDR3 DNA sequence: TGTGCCAGCAGCTTAACGGACAGGGGGCAATTCGGAAACACCATATATTTT. It translates to CASSLTDRGQFGNTIYF.

V gene TRBV5-6 combines with J gene TRBJ2-2; 8 bases line up with TRBD2. The CDR3 has 16 residues. Unmatched junction bases numbered 3, after V lost 2 bases and J lost 0 bases. Germline V gene sequence: CDR1 SGHDT, CDR2 YYEEEE. CDR3 DNA: TGTGCCAGCAGCTTTGTGGGACTAGCGAACACCGGGGAGCTGTTTTTT. It is translated as CASSFVGLANTGELFF.

This clone was recorded only once. The chain links TRBV5-6 to TRBJ2-1, with D possibly being TRBD1 (5 bases). V was cut by 2 bases and J by 5 bases, with 11 bases left in between. The CDR3 is 14 amino acids. CDR1 and CDR2 from the germline V gene are SGHDT and YYEEEE. The CDR3 bases are TGTGCCAGCAGCTTTTTGGGGCCCGACAATGAGCAGTTCTTC. Translation: CASSFLGPDNEQFF.

CDR3 nucleotides: TGTGCCAGCAGCCCCCGACCCGGGGGTGAAAAACTGTTTTTT. Its translation: CASSPRPGGEKLFF. This rearrangement joins TRBV7-2 to TRBJ1-4; tentative D call: TRBD1 (5 bases). This CDR3 contains 14 residues. Germline lookup yields CDR1 SGHTA and CDR2 FQGNSA. V dropped 5 bases and J dropped 7 bases, with 14 bases sitting between them.

The chain carries TRBV4-3 and TRBJ2-7; tentatively, D is TRBD2 (6 bases). The germline gives CDR1 LGHNA, CDR2 YSLEER. Deletions cut 1 base from V and 0 bases from J, with 10 bases between. The CDR3 totals 15 residues. The CDR3 loop is CASSQGLANSYEQYF. In DNA, the CDR3 is TGCGCCAGCAGCCAAGGGCTAGCGAACTCCTACGAGCAGTACTTC.

The chain couples TRBV19 to TRBJ2-1; TRBD1 might be the D (6 bases). This CDR3 is 16 amino acids long. CDR1 is LNHDA and CDR2 is SQIVND in the germline V gene (reference sequence). Trimming pared 7 bases from V and 3 bases from J, leaving 19 bases between. CDR3 nucleotide sequence: TGTGCCAGTAAAGGGGGTCGGACAACTATCTACAATGAGCAGTTCTTC. This sequence encodes CASKGGRTTIYNEQFF.

The chain is built from TRBV10-3 and TRBJ1-1, with TRBD1 matching over 7 bases. This CDR3 is built from 15 residues. The V segment lost 6 bases and the J segment 3 bases; nucleotides outside the gene matches: 10. The germline gives CDR1 ENHRY, CDR2 SYGVKD. In DNA form, the CDR3 reads TGTGCCATCAGAGCCGGACAGGACAGCGACACTGAAGCTTTCTTT. Protein sequence: CAIRAGQDSDTEAFF.

The chain combines TRBV6-1 with TRBJ1-4; TRBD1 agrees at 7 bases. The junction had 12 bases not matched to a gene; V was cut back by 3 bases and J by 5 bases. The germline V gene has CDR1 MNHNS and CDR2 SASEGT. This CDR3 has 17 residues. DNA for the CDR3: TGTGCCAGCAGTGATACTGAGACAGGGAGGACGAATGAAAAACTGTTTTTT. This translates into CASSDTETGRTNEKLFF.

V and J are TRBV27 and TRBJ1-5; 7 positions match TRBD1. This CDR3 is 16 amino acids long. V was pared by 0 bases and J by 2 bases, with 4 bases of the junction left unmatched. Germline loops: CDR1 MNHEY, CDR2 SMNVEV (reference sequence). The CDR3 DNA follows: TGTGCCAGCAGTTTATCGTGGGGACAGCGCAATCAGCCCCAGCATTTT. It translates to CASSLSWGQRNQPQHF.

The rearrangement links TRBV7-2 to TRBJ2-5; D remains ambiguous. Germline assignment: CDR1 SGHTA and CDR2 FQGNSA. The CDR3 extends over 12 amino acids. V was cut by 5 bases and J by 0 bases, with 4 bases left in between. The DNA of the CDR3 is TGTGCCAGCAGCCGGTACCAAGAGACCCAGTACTTC. This translates into CASSRYQETQYF.

The chain links TRBV6-2 or TRBV6-3 to TRBJ1-5, with a possible D match to TRBD1 (5 bases). Germline assignment: CDR1 MNHEY and CDR2 SVGEGT. The CDR3 covers 15 residues. The V gene lost 3 bases and the J gene lost 6 bases, with 15 bases spanning the gap. The CDR3 protein is CASSYGGTVVQPQHF. The CDR3 coding sequence is TGTGCCAGCAGTTATGGCGGGACGGTCGTTCAGCCCCAGCATTTT.

V is TRBV27 and J is TRBJ2-2; D not resolved. The length of the CDR3 is 13 residues. In germline, CDR1 is MNHEY, CDR2 SMNVEV (reference sequence). Deletions cut 1 base from V and 8 bases from J, with 8 bases between. CDR3 region: CASSLLSQGELFF. The DNA of the CDR3 is TGTGCCAGCAGTTTATTAAGTCAGGGGGAGCTGTTTTTT.

The chain joins TRBV7-9 to TRBJ2-1; 7 bases are a match to TRBD2. Trimming cost V 3 bases and J 7 bases; bases outside gene matches: 6. This CDR3 has 14 residues. In germline, CDR1 is SEHNR, CDR2 FQNEAQ (reference sequence). The CDR3 bases are TGTGCCAGCAGCTTTCGAGCGGGGCTAAATGAGCAGTTCTTC. Translated, it gives CASSFRAGLNEQFF.

CDR3 nucleotides: TGTGCCAGTAGTCGGGACAGGTCAGATACGCAGTATTTT. Its translation: CASSRDRSDTQYF. The rearrangement joins TRBV19 to TRBJ2-3; 8 bases match TRBD1. This CDR3 is built from 13 residues. Germline V lookup: CDR1 LNHDA, CDR2 SQIVND (reference sequence). The V and J ends lost 5 bases and 4 bases, in that order; junction bases with no gene match: 2.